One sample yielded the 19 T cell receptor beta chains listed below, sequenced in a study of blood T cell repertoires in COVID-19. Assay: immunoSEQ multiplex PCR; the TCRdb copy retains only in-frame clones and omits some. The sample has about 170,000 clones, around 80% seen once. Sequenced: PBMCs or T cells enriched from blood (not recorded which). The receptors were gathered from a woman in her 70s in a cohort exposed to, infected with or recovered from COVID-19 (not recorded which).

This clone was picked up one time. The genes are TRBV5-1 and TRBJ2-7; a weak D match, TRBD1 (5 bases). The CDR3 is 11 residues long. In germline, CDR1 is SGHRS, CDR2 YFSETQ. The V and J ends lost 4 bases and 6 bases respectively, with 8 bases between them. The CDR3 DNA is TGCGCCAGCAGCAGGGGTCCCGAGCAGTACTTC. Translated, it gives CASSRGPEQYF.

This clone is a singleton in its sample. This CDR3 is also generated by other DNA sequences in the sample. The CDR3 nucleotides read TGTGCCTGGAGCGGACAGGGCAATCAGCCCCAGCATTTT. Protein sequence: CAWSGQGNQPQHF. This chain links TRBV30 with TRBJ1-5, with 7 nucleotides matching TRBD1. Germline CDR1 and CDR2: GTSNPN and SVGIG (reference sequence). Trimming cost V 3 bases and J 2 bases; bases outside gene matches: 1. This CDR3 region has 13 residues.

This chain connects TRBV5-5 to TRBJ1-1; TRBD1 might be the D (5 bases). Germline-derived CDR1 and CDR2 are SGHKS and YYEKEE (reference sequence). The CDR3 has 13 amino acids. Deletions cut 0 bases from V and 3 bases from J, with 6 bases between. In DNA, the CDR3 is TGTGCCAGCAGCTTGGGACAGCACACTGAAGCTTTCTTT. This gives the protein CASSLGQHTEAFF. The entire variable domain, with the rest obtained from reference TRBV5-5 and TRBJ1-1, is as follows: DAGVTQSPTHLIKTRGQQVTLRCSPISGHKSVSWYQQVLGQGPQFIFQYYEKEERGRGNFPDRFSARQFPNYSSELNVNALLLGDSALYLCASSLGQHTEAFFGQGTRLTVV.

The gene calls are TRBV2 and TRBJ2-5; D may be TRBD1 (6 bases). CDR1 and CDR2 (germline): SNHLY, FYNNEI. Trimming pared 4 bases from V and 5 bases from J, leaving 14 bases between. This CDR3 is built from 14 residues. This chain's CDR3 is CASSGTAVAETQYF. CDR3 bases: TGTGCCAGCAGTGGGACAGCGGTTGCGGAGACCCAGTACTTC.

The chain carries TRBV24-1 and TRBJ2-5, with D possibly matching TRBD1 (5 bases). With 5 bases removed from V and 5 bases from J, the gap between germline ends came to 11 bases. The germline V gene encodes CDR1 KGHDR and CDR2 SFDVKD. The CDR3 loop spans 13 amino acids. CDR3 DNA: TGTGCCACCAGTGCGGCAGGGCGGGAGACCCAGTACTTC. This translates into CATSAAGRETQYF.

The chain employs TRBV7-2 and TRBJ2-2; maybe TRBD2 (6 bases). V lost 5 bases to trimming and J lost 6 bases, with 13 bases between them. Germline values: CDR1 SGHTA, CDR2 FQGNSA. The CDR3 totals 14 residues. The CDR3: CASSPGTFSGELFF. The CDR3 nucleotides are TGTGCCAGCAGCCCTGGGACTTTTTCCGGGGAGCTGTTTTTT.

This chain connects TRBV6-5 to TRBJ2-1; 8 bases match TRBD2. Per the germline V gene, CDR1 is MNHEY and CDR2 is SVGAGI. This CDR3 region has 15 residues. The V gene end was trimmed by 2 bases and the J gene end by 4 bases; junction bases not matched to a gene: 4. The CDR3 DNA reads TGTGCCAGCAGTTACCGCCTAGCGGGTTACAATGAGCAGTTCTTC. Its protein product is CASSYRLAGYNEQFF.

V and J are TRBV4-1 and TRBJ2-7; maybe TRBD1 (8 bases). Per germline, CDR1 MGHRA and CDR2 YSYEKL. The CDR3 contains 15 residues. Deletions cut 4 bases from V and 7 bases from J, with 20 bases between. CDR3 sequence reads: CASSPGQGGTGEQYF. CDR3 DNA sequence: TGCGCCAGCAGCCCCGGACAGGGAGGGACGGGGGAGCAGTACTTC.

The CDR3 loop is CASSLMAGRNEQFF. The CDR3 DNA is TGTGCCAGCAGCCTTATGGCGGGTAGAAATGAGCAGTTCTTC. The rearrangement joins TRBV7-9 to TRBJ2-1; a possible D gene is TRBD2 (5 bases). There are 14 residues in the CDR3. V lost 5 bases, J lost 7 bases, and 15 bases lay in between. CDR1 and CDR2 (germline): SEHNR, FQNEAQ (reference sequence). Drawing the rest from reference TRBV7-9 and TRBJ2-1, the complete variable domain is DTGVSQNPRHKITKRGQNVTFRCDPISEHNRLYWYRQTLGQGPEFLTYFQNEAQLEKSRLLSDRFSAERPKGSFSTLEIQRTEQGDSAMYLCASSLMAGRNEQFFGPGTRLTVL.

This clone was picked up one time. The CDR3 loop is CAISGAESGGYEQYF. The CDR3 region has the DNA TGTGCCATCAGTGGGGCGGAATCAGGAGGATACGAGCAGTACTTC. This chain links TRBV10-3 with TRBJ2-7; D may be TRBD2 (5 bases). The V and J ends lost 4 bases and 4 bases respectively, with 17 bases between them. Per the germline V gene, CDR1 is ENHRY and CDR2 is SYGVKD. The CDR3 has 15 residues.

The chain couples TRBV18 to TRBJ2-5; a weak D match, TRBD1 (6 bases). V lost 2 bases to trimming and J lost 5 bases, with 12 bases between them. This CDR3 has 14 residues. The germline CDR1 and CDR2 sequences are KGHSH and LQKENI. The CDR3 nucleotides are TGTGCCAGCTCACCAATTCAGGGGTCGGAGACCCAGTACTTC. It is translated as CASSPIQGSETQYF. Full variable domain (missing parts from reference TRBV18 and TRBJ2-5): NAGVMQNPRHLVRRRGQEARLRCSPMKGHSHVYWYRQLPEEGLKFMVYLQKENIIDESGMPKERFSAEFPKEGPSILRIQQVVRGDSAAYFCASSPIQGSETQYFGPGTRLLVL.

The chain is built from TRBV28 and TRBJ2-2; D gene ambiguous. The germline gives CDR1 MDHEN, CDR2 SYDVKM. CDR3 length equals 12 residues. Trimming removed 3 bases at V and 8 bases at J, with 7 bases between. CDR3 sequence reads: CASSLRSGELFF. The CDR3 region has the DNA TGTGCCAGCAGTTTGCGGTCGGGGGAGCTGTTTTTT.

This clone occurred once. The J gene is TRBJ2-7, the V gene TRBV7-2; 11 bases fit TRBD2. The CDR3 is 14 residues long. The J segment lost 5 bases and the V segment lost 5 bases, leaving 5 bases of the junction unmatched. CDR1 and CDR2 from the germline V gene are SGHTA and FQGNSA. The CDR3: CASSQTSGSHEQYF. The CDR3 coding sequence is TGTGCCAGCAGCCAAACTAGCGGGAGCCACGAGCAGTACTTC. The whole variable domain, remainder taken from reference TRBV7-2 and TRBJ2-7, is GAGVSQSPSNKVTEKGKDVELRCDPISGHTALYWYRQSLGQGLEFLIYFQGNSAPDKSGLPSDRFSAERTGGSVSTLTIQRTQQEDSAVYLCASSQTSGSHEQYFGPGTRLTVT.

V is TRBV28 and J is TRBJ2-5; D uncertain. V lost 4 bases, J lost 2 bases, and 23 bases lay in between. The CDR3 consists of 18 residues. The germline gives CDR1 MDHEN, CDR2 SYDVKM. Here the CDR3 reads CASSSKGLTASKQETQYF. CDR3 coding DNA: TGTGCCAGCAGTTCGAAAGGCCTCACAGCCTCTAAGCAAGAGACCCAGTACTTC.

The V and J genes are TRBV7-6 and TRBJ2-7, with 11 positions matching TRBD2. Per the germline V gene, CDR1 is SGHVS and CDR2 is FNYEAQ. Germline trimming cut 3 bases from V and 4 bases from J; bases unmatched to any gene: 5. The CDR3 is 15 amino acids. The CDR3 loop reads CASSLATSGSYEQYF. CDR3 DNA: TGTGCCAGCAGCTTGGCTACTAGCGGGAGTTACGAGCAGTACTTC.

The V call is TRBV7-8, the J call TRBJ2-3; D assignment may be TRBD1 or TRBD2 (5 bases each). CDR1 and CDR2 (germline): SGHVS, FQNEAQ. The V end was cut by 5 bases, the J end by 8 bases, with 17 bases between. The CDR3 runs to 14 residues. The CDR3 sequence: CASSRGVISGTQYF. The CDR3 DNA sequence: TGTGCCAGCAGCCGAGGGGTAATCTCGGGTACGCAGTATTTT.

The chain uses TRBV18 and TRBJ2-2, with D possibly TRBD2 on 6 matching bases. Germline loops: CDR1 KGHSH, CDR2 LQKENI. The CDR3 is 14 amino acids. V dropped 5 bases and J dropped 2 bases, with 9 bases sitting between them. CDR3 region: CASSGTSNTGELFF. CDR3 bases: TGTGCCAGCTCAGGGACTTCTAACACCGGGGAGCTGTTTTTT. Full variable domain (rest looked up from reference TRBV18 and TRBJ2-2): NAGVMQNPRHLVRRRGQEARLRCSPMKGHSHVYWYRQLPEEGLKFMVYLQKENIIDESGMPKERFSAEFPKEGPSILRIQQVVRGDSAAYFCASSGTSNTGELFFGEGSRLTVL.

V usage is TRBV4-1 and J usage is TRBJ2-1, with 7 bases matching TRBD2. Trimming cost V 0 bases and J 4 bases; bases outside gene matches: 9. Germline values: CDR1 MGHRA, CDR2 YSYEKL. The CDR3 consists of 17 residues. In DNA form, the CDR3 reads TGCGCCAGCAGCCAAGATAGTAAGGCTAGCGGTTACAATGAGCAGTTCTTC. It yields the protein CASSQDSKASGYNEQFF.

V usage is TRBV7-2 and J usage is TRBJ2-1, with 7 bases that match TRBD2. V lost 5 bases to trimming and J lost 5 bases; unmatched junction nucleotides: 9. CDR1 is SGHTA and CDR2 is FQGNSA in the germline V gene. This CDR3 region has 15 residues. The CDR3 loop is CASSVSGTANNEQFF. In DNA form, the CDR3 reads TGTGCCAGCAGCGTGAGCGGGACGGCGAACAATGAGCAGTTCTTC.